Listed here is a single T cell receptor (beta chain). TCRdb re-analysed the RT-PCR reads in MiXCR, keeping a single row per CDR3 protein. The repertoire holds around 700,000 distinct CDR3 sequences, 13% to 15% seen once, with roughly 3.9% in the top ten. The sequence was collected from a female donor in good health, serving as a healthy control. Sequencing was done on a sample of memory CD4+ T cells from blood.

CDR3 nucleotide sequence: TGTGCCAGCAGTTTAGCCTCAGCGGGAGGGCCTAGTGAGCAGTTCTTC. This codes for CASSLASAGGPSEQFF. This chain uses TRBV28 with TRBJ2-1, with 10 bases lining up with TRBD2. The CDR3 has 16 residues. The germline gives CDR1 MDHEN, CDR2 SYDVKM. Losses at the gene ends were 2 bases for V and 9 bases for J; bases not matched to a gene: 10.